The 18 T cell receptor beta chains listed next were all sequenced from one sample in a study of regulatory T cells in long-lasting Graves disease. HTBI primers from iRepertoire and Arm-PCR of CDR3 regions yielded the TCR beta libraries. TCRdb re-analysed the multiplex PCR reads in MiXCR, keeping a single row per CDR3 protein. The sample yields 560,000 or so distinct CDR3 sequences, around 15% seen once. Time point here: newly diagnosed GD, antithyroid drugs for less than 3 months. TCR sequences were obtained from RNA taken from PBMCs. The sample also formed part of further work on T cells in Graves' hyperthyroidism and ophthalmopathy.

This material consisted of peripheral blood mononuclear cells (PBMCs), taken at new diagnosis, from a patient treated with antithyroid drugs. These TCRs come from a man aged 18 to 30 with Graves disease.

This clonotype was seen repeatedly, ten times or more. CDR3 in DNA: TGTGCCAGCAGGTCCAGGGTTCGGTATGGCTACACCTTC. Its translation: CASRSRVRYGYTF. This chain uses TRBV2 with TRBJ1-2; a weak D match, TRBD1 (5 bases). Trimming shortened V by 6 bases and J by 5 bases, and 13 bases separated the two germline ends. Germline V gene data show CDR1 as SNHLY and CDR2 as FYNNEI. This CDR3 is 13 amino acids long.

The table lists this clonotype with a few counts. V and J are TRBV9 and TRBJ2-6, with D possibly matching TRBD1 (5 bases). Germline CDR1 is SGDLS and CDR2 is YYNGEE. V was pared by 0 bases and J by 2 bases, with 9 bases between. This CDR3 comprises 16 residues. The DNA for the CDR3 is TGTGCCAGCAGCGTAGGTGGCAGGGCTGGGGCCAACGTCCTGACTTTC. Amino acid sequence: CASSVGGRAGANVLTF. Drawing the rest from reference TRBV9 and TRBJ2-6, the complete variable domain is DSGVTQTPKHLITATGQRVTLRCSPRSGDLSVYWYQQSLDQGLQFLIQYYNGEERAKGNILERFSAQQFPDLHSELNLSSLELGDSALYFCASSVGGRAGANVLTFGAGSRLTVL.

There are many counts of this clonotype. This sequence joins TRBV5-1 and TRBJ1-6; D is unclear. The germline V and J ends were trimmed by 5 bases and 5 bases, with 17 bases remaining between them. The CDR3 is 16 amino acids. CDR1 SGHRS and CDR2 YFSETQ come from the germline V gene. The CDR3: CASSFSPGPNNSPLHF. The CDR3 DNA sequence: TGCGCCAGCAGTTTCAGCCCCGGACCTAATAATTCACCCCTCCACTTT.

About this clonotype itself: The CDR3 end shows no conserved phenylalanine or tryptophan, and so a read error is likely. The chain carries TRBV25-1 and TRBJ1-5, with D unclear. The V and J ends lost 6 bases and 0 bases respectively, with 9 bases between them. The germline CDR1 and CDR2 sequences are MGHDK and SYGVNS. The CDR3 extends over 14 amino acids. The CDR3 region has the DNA TGTGCCAGCAGAGAGGGATATAGCAATCAGCCCCAGCATTCT. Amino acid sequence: CASREGYSNQPQHS.

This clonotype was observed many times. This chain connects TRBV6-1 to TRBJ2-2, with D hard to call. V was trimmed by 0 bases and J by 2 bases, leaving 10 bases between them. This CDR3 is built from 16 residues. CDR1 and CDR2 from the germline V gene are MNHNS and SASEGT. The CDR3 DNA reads TGTGCCAGCAGTGAAGCGGGTGGACCTAACACCGGGGAGCTGTTTTTT. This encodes CASSEAGGPNTGELFF.

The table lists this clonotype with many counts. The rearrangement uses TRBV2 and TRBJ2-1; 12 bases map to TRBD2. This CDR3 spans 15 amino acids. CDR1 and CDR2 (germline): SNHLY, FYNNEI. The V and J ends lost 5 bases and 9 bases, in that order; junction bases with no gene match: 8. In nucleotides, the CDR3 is TGTGCCAGCAGTACGACTAGCGGGAGATTCGGTGAGCAGTTCTTC. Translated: CASSTTSGRFGEQFF.

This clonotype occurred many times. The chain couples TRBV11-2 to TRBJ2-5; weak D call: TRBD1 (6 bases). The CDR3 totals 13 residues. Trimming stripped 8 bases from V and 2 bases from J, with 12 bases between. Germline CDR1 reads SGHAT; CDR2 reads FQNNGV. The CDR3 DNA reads TGTGCCAGCGGAAGGGGGAATCAAGAGACCCAGTACTTC. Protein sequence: CASGRGNQETQYF.

The CDR3 spells CASSAAPGQGFDEQYF. In nucleotides, the CDR3 is TGCGCCAGCAGCGCTGCACCGGGACAGGGGTTTGACGAGCAGTACTTC. V usage is TRBV5-1 and J usage is TRBJ2-7, with 10 bases identical to TRBD1. This CDR3 has 16 residues. V was pared by 4 bases and J by 5 bases, with 12 bases of the junction left unmatched. Germline loops: CDR1 SGHRS, CDR2 YFSETQ.

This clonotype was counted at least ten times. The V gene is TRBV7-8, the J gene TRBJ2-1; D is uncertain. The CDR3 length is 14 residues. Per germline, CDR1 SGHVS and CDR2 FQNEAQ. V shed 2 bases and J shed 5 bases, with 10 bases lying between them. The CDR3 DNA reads TGTGCCAGCAGCTTAAAGTCAATGGACAATGAGCAGTTCTTC. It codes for CASSLKSMDNEQFF.

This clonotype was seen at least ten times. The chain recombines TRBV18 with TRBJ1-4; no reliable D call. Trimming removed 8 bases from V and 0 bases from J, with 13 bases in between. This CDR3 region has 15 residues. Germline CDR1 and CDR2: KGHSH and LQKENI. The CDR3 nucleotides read TGTGCCAGCAGCCCCGATGGGGCAACTAATGAAAAACTGTTTTTT. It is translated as CASSPDGATNEKLFF.

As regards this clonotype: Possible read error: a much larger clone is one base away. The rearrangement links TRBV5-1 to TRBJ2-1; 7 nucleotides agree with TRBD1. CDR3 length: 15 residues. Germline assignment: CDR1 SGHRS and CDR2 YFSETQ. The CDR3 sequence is CASSVQGRAYNGQFF. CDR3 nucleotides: TGCGCCAGCAGCGTACAGGGGCGCGCCTACAATGGGCAGTTCTTC.

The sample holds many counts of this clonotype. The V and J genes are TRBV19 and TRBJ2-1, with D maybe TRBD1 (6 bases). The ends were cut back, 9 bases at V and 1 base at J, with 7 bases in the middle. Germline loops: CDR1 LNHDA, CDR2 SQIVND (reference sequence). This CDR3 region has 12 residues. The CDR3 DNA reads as TGTGCCAGCACAGGGTCCTACAATGAGCAGTTCTTC. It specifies CASTGSYNEQFF.

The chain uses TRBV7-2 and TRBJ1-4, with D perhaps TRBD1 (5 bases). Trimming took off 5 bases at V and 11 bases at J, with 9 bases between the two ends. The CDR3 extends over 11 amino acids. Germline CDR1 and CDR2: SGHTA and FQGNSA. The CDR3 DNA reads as TGTGCCAGCAGCACCCAGGGCAAACTGTTTTTT. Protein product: CASSTQGKLFF. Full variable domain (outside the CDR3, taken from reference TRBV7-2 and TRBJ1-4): GAGVSQSPSNKVTEKGKDVELRCDPISGHTALYWYRQSLGQGLEFLIYFQGNSAPDKSGLPSDRFSAERTGGSVSTLTIQRTQQEDSAVYLCASSTQGKLFFGSGTQLSVL.

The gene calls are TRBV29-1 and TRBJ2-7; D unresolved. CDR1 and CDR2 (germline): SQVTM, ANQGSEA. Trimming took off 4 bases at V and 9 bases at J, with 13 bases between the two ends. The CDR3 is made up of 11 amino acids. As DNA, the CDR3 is TGCAGCGTTGTTATACGGTCGGGGCAGTACTTC. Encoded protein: CSVVIRSGQYF.

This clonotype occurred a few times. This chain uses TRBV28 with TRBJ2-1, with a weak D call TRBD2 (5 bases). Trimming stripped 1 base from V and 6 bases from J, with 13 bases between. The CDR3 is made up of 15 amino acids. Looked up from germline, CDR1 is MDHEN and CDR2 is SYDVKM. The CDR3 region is CASSLFEGDINEQFF. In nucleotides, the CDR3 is TGTGCCAGCAGTTTATTCGAGGGTGATATCAATGAGCAGTTCTTC.

Here the CDR3 reads CASSYAGRDTDTQYF. The CDR3 coding sequence is TGTGCCAGCAGTTACGCCGGGAGAGACACAGATACGCAGTATTTT. V is TRBV6-5 and J is TRBJ2-3; D might be TRBD2 (6 bases). Germline loops: CDR1 MNHEY, CDR2 SVGAGI. The CDR3 runs to 15 residues. V lost 2 bases to trimming and J lost 2 bases, with 11 bases between them.

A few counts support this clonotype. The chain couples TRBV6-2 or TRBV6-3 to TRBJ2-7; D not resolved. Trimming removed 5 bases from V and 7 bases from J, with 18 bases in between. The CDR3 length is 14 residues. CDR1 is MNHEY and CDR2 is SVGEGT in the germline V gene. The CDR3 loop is CASSDLGLFLEQYF. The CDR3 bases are TGTGCCAGCAGTGATCTCGGGCTATTTCTTGAGCAGTACTTC.

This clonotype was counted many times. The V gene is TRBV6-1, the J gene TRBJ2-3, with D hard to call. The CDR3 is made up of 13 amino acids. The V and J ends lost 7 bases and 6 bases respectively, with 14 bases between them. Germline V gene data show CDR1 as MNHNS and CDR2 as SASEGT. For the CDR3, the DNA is TGTGCCAGCACTCCTATCCTATGGGATACGCAGTATTTT. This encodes CASTPILWDTQYF.